The 18 T cell receptor beta chains given below trace back to one sample, sequenced in a study of beta chain features in type 1 diabetes. Expressed TCRB transcripts were sequenced, since all the RNA that had been isolated was reverse transcribed. TCRdb's copy holds only in-frame clones and misses some; the assay was immunoSEQ multiplex PCR. This sample has 300,000 to 350,000 clones, with roughly 8% found just once. Material: central memory CD4+ T cells from blood. These receptor sequences come from a young woman in good health.

The V gene is TRBV7-6, the J gene TRBJ2-7, with 8 nucleotides matching TRBD1. The CDR3 sequence is 14 residues long. The trim removed 5 bases at V and 6 bases at J, leaving 9 bases unmatched. Per germline, CDR1 SGHVS and CDR2 FNYEAQ. In nucleotides, the CDR3 is TGTGCCAGCAGCCGGGCAGGGGGCGTCGGCGAGCAGTACTTC. It encodes CASSRAGGVGEQYF.

V is TRBV9 and J is TRBJ2-1; 14 bases agree with TRBD2. The length of the CDR3 is 20 residues. Germline CDR1 and CDR2: SGDLS and YYNGEE. J was trimmed by 3 bases and V by 6 bases; bases with no gene match: 17. The CDR3 sequence is CASKQEKGLAGEGFYNEQFF. The CDR3 DNA is TGTGCCAGCAAGCAGGAGAAGGGACTAGCGGGAGAAGGCTTCTACAATGAGCAGTTCTTC.

This clone was counted a few times. The chain combines TRBV7-2 with TRBJ1-1; 7 bases line up with TRBD1. With 5 bases clipped from V and 4 bases from J, the junction kept 16 bases outside the gene matches. From germline, CDR1 is SGHTA and CDR2 FQGNSA. This CDR3 spans 17 amino acids. CDR3 sequence reads: CASSRNNRTGRFTEAFF. DNA for the CDR3: TGTGCCAGCAGCCGCAACAATCGGACAGGACGGTTCACTGAAGCTTTCTTT.

V usage is TRBV7-2 and J usage is TRBJ2-3, with 7 bases fitting TRBD1. Germline V gives CDR1 SGHTA, CDR2 FQGNSA. This CDR3 contains 15 residues. V trimming: 5 bases; J trimming: 2 bases; junction bases outside the gene matches: 7. CDR3 in DNA: TGTGCCAGCAGCCCTCGAAGGGGGCTCACAGATACGCAGTATTTT. Translating it yields CASSPRRGLTDTQYF.

CDR3 coding DNA: TGTGCCAGTAGTCCTCAGTTGGTGGTGGGCTCTGGGGCCAACGTCCTGACTTTC. Translating it yields CASSPQLVVGSGANVLTF. The J gene is TRBJ2-6, the V gene TRBV19; D is undetermined. The germline gives CDR1 LNHDA, CDR2 SQIVND (reference sequence). The CDR3 is 18 amino acids. Trimming left V 5 bases short and J 0 bases short, with 17 bases between.

The rearrangement links TRBV11-2 to TRBJ2-5, with D perhaps matching TRBD1 or TRBD2 (6 bases each). The CDR3 length is 16 residues. Trimming pared 4 bases from V and 4 bases from J, leaving 19 bases between. Germline V gene lookup returns CDR1 SGHAT and CDR2 FQNNGV. Written as DNA, the CDR3 is TGTGCCAGCAGCTCAGCGGTGATCGGGGGCACAGAGACCCAGTACTTC. Translation gives CASSSAVIGGTETQYF. Complete variable domain (other parts from reference TRBV11-2 and TRBJ2-5): EAGVAQSPRYKIIEKRQSVAFWCNPISGHATLYWYQQILGQGPKLLIQFQNNGVVDDSQLPKDRFSAERLKGVDSTLKIQPAKLEDSAVYLCASSSAVIGGTETQYFGPGTRLLVL.

J is TRBJ2-1 and V is TRBV7-2; 12 nucleotides align to TRBD2. The germline gives CDR1 SGHTA, CDR2 FQGNSA. The CDR3 is made up of 15 amino acids. Germline trimming cut 5 bases from V and 11 bases from J; bases unmatched to any gene: 10. CDR3 in DNA: TGTGCCAGCAGCGGACAGCGACTAGCGGGAGTGAAGCAGTTCTTC. Translating it yields CASSGQRLAGVKQFF.

V usage is TRBV4-3 and J usage is TRBJ2-5; perhaps TRBD1 as D (6 bases). The germline CDR1 and CDR2 sequences are LGHNA and YSLEER. The V end was cut by 2 bases, the J end by 5 bases, with 12 bases between. The CDR3 is made up of 14 amino acids. CDR3 amino acids: CASSQSEQGETQYF. DNA of the CDR3: TGCGCCAGCAGCCAAAGCGAGCAGGGGGAGACCCAGTACTTC.

The CDR3 spells CASSLRLAGGFEQFF. For the CDR3, the DNA is TGTGCCAGCAGCTTGCGGCTAGCGGGAGGGTTTGAGCAGTTCTTC. The chain has TRBV5-6 and TRBJ2-1, with TRBD2 matching over 12 bases. The CDR3 extends over 15 amino acids. Germline lookup yields CDR1 SGHDT and CDR2 YYEEEE. Unmatched junction bases numbered 5, after V lost 1 base and J lost 9 bases.

On this clone: This sample also contains other DNA sequences that code for the same CDR3. The V and J genes are TRBV28 and TRBJ1-2; D remains ambiguous. There are 13 residues in the CDR3. The V end was cut by 3 bases, the J end by 4 bases, with 9 bases between. In germline, CDR1 is MDHEN, CDR2 SYDVKM. The CDR3 spells CASSLGWGYGYTF. CDR3 DNA: TGTGCCAGCAGTTTGGGCTGGGGCTATGGCTACACCTTC.

The CDR3 region has the DNA TGCAGCGTTGGGCTGGAGGGGCTCGGGGCCCAGTACTTC. This gives the protein CSVGLEGLGAQYF. The chain carries TRBV29-1 and TRBJ2-5, with D possibly TRBD2 on 6 matching bases. V dropped 4 bases and J dropped 9 bases, with 18 bases sitting between them. The germline V gene encodes CDR1 SQVTM and CDR2 ANQGSEA. This CDR3 has 13 residues.

This clone was observed a few times. V gene TRBV19 combines with J gene TRBJ2-6, with D unclear. This CDR3 is 15 amino acids long. Trimming removed 6 bases at V and 0 bases at J, with 9 bases between. Per the germline V gene, CDR1 is LNHDA and CDR2 is SQIVND (reference sequence). CDR3: CASRHGTSGANVLTF. The CDR3 region has the DNA TGTGCCAGTAGACACGGAACCTCTGGGGCCAACGTCCTGACTTTC. The full variable domain, its missing parts supplied by reference TRBV19 and TRBJ2-6, is DGGITQSPKYLFRKEGQNVTLSCEQNLNHDAMYWYRQDPGQGLRLIYYSQIVNDFQKGDIAEGYSVSREKKESFPLTVTSAQKNPTAFYLCASRHGTSGANVLTFGAGSRLTVL.

This clone was counted between two and nine times. The germline gene is not matched at one end of the junction; a read error may be the cause. The rearrangement links TRBV5-1 to TRBJ2-3; no clear D. CDR3 length equals 14 residues. CDR1 is SGHRS, CDR2 YFSETQ, per germline. The CDR3 reads CASTLDSSQDTQYF. CDR3 DNA: TGCGCCAGCACCTTGGATTCGAGTCAAGATACGCAGTATTTT.

This sequence joins TRBV29-1 and TRBJ2-5; D might be TRBD2 (5 bases). Germline V lookup: CDR1 SQVTM, CDR2 ANQGSEA. The ends were cut back, 4 bases at V and 4 bases at J, with 13 bases in the middle. The CDR3 runs 13 residues. The CDR3 region is CSVVVGAGETQYF. The CDR3 DNA follows: TGCAGCGTTGTTGTGGGAGCTGGAGAGACCCAGTACTTC. The full variable domain, rest sourced from reference TRBV29-1 and TRBJ2-5, is SAVISQKPSRDICQRGTSLTIQCQVDSQVTMMFWYRQQPGQSLTLIATANQGSEATYESGFVIDKFPISRPNLTFSTLTVSNMSPEDSSIYLCSVVVGAGETQYFGPGTRLLVL.

The table lists this clone with many counts. The chain recombines TRBV29-1 with TRBJ2-3, with D uncertain. V lost 4 bases and J 2 bases, leaving 7 bases between the germline ends. From germline, CDR1 is SQVTM and CDR2 ANQGSEA. The CDR3 sequence is 12 residues long. In DNA form, the CDR3 reads TGCAGCGTTGCGGCTAACACAGATACGCAGTATTTT. Translating gives CSVAANTDTQYF.

The rearrangement joins TRBV15 to TRBJ2-4; D gene uncertain. With 5 bases removed from V and 0 bases from J, the gap between germline ends came to 11 bases. This CDR3 is 15 amino acids long. Germline lookup yields CDR1 LNHNV and CDR2 YYDKDF (reference sequence). The CDR3 spells CATSRLGLAKNIQYF. CDR3 sequence (DNA): TGTGCCACCAGCCGCCTAGGGCTAGCCAAAAACATTCAGTACTTC.

This clone came up a few times. The gene calls are TRBV20-1 and TRBJ1-2; D uncertain. The germline gives CDR1 DFQATT, CDR2 SNEGSKA (reference sequence). The CDR3 has 11 amino acids. V gave up 5 bases and J gave up 5 bases, with 9 bases separating them. The CDR3 region has the DNA TGCAGTGCTCCCGGGTTATATGGCTACACCTTC. Encoded protein: CSAPGLYGYTF.

The chain recombines TRBV5-4 with TRBJ2-5, with a weak D call TRBD2 (5 bases). Trimming took off 1 base at V and 2 bases at J, with 15 bases between the two ends. Per the germline V gene, CDR1 is SGHNT and CDR2 is YYREEE (reference sequence). This CDR3 has 16 residues. The CDR3 nucleotides are TGTGCCAGCAGCTTGAGCAACGGACTCCGACAAGAGACCCAGTACTTC. Protein sequence: CASSLSNGLRQETQYF.